This T cell receptor beta chain is drawn from a study of response to subunit inactivated influenza vaccine. Whole-study findings and limits: Few additional T cells are recruited per seasonal influenza vaccination, authors suggested.

Unmatched junction bases numbered 9, after V lost 5 bases and J lost 7 bases. This CDR3 has 15 amino acids. CDR1 LGHDT and CDR2 YNNKEL come from the germline V gene (reference sequence). In this sample, this clonotype turned up a few times. Its cognate antigen is unknown. Using its own MiXCR run on the RT-PCR reads, TCRdb lists one record per CDR3 protein. The sample yields about 800,000 distinct CDR3 sequences, 21% seen once. This TCR derives from a man aged 45-65 years who received an inactivated influenza vaccine. Here the sequenced sample was PBMCs from blood, taken 5 days after vaccination. V is TRBV3-1 and J is TRBJ2-7; 12 positions agree with TRBD1. The CDR3 DNA reads as TGTGCCAGCAGCTTTTGGGGACAGGGGGCACGAGAGCAGTACTTC. Translated: CASSFWGQGAREQYF.